This T cell receptor beta chain was recovered during a study of shared clonotypes between healthy human individuals. Overall study results and limits: All-four-donor shared clonotypes had higher generation probabilities than non-shared clonotypes did. Despite large depth, sorted-subset datasets appeared incompletely sequenced.

This clone has just one count. Its specificity is unknown. V was shortened by 3 bases and J by 3 bases, with 9 bases between the two germline ends. The CDR3 length is 13 residues. Germline CDR1 reads SGHAT; CDR2 reads FQDESV (reference sequence). At the deep level, the assay was run. Method: immunoSEQ multiplex PCR; TCRdb's copy keeps in-frame clones and lacks some. This sample has more than 2,000,000 clones, with approximately 95% found just once. The origin of this receptor is a man aged 18 to 30 in good health. Some clones in this sample may be carry-over from other donors' samples. V gene TRBV11-1 combines with J gene TRBJ2-7; weak D call: TRBD2 (5 bases). Sequencing was carried out using naive CD4+ T cells from PBMCs. Subset given: CD45RA+ positively selected. The CDR3 sequence is CASSFDYGYEQYF. CDR3 coding DNA: TGTGCCAGCAGCTTCGACTACGGCTACGAGCAGTACTTC.